This TCR beta chain was observed in a study of blood T cell repertoires in COVID-19. Measured with immunoSEQ multiplex PCR; TCRdb has only the in-frame clones, and not every one. The table shows approximately 200,000 clones, with over 75% occurring only once. This sequence originates from a woman between 50 and 59 years old with acute or convalescent COVID-19. What was sequenced was peripheral blood.

The CDR3, as DNA: TGTGCCAGCAGTGAGGTTATGGGGGGTTCCTACAATGAGCAGTTCTTC. This gives the protein CASSEVMGGSYNEQFF. V gene TRBV6-1 combines with J gene TRBJ2-1, with TRBD2 as a possible D gene (6 bases). Per the germline V gene, CDR1 is MNHNS and CDR2 is SASEGT. Trimming removed 3 bases from V and 1 base from J, with 13 bases in between. The CDR3 has 16 residues.